The 2 T cell receptor beta chains in this list originate from one sample, sequenced in a study of cytomegalovirus exposure and HLA in healthy donors. Amplification used 60 Vbeta primers and 13 Jbeta primers. Repertoires were generated with immunoSEQ multiplex PCR, while TCRdb's copy carries only in-frame clones and drops some. The data contain tens of thousands of clones, 70% of them singletons. The sequenced sample consisted of PBMCs. The receptors here all came from a woman in her 50s in good health and CMV-seronegative.

The chain couples TRBV10-3 to TRBJ2-2; D unclear. V gave up 5 bases and J gave up 2 bases, with 3 bases separating them. The CDR3 extends over 12 amino acids. CDR1 and CDR2 from the germline V gene are ENHRY and SYGVKD. The CDR3 DNA reads TGTGCCATCAGTCTAAACACCGGGGAGCTGTTTTTT. The encoded protein is CAISLNTGELFF.

The chain's CDR3 is CASSDSPLNTGELFF. CDR3 coding DNA: TGTGCCAGCAGTGACTCCCCCCTGAACACCGGGGAGCTGTTTTTT. V usage is TRBV6-1 and J usage is TRBJ2-2; D gene uncertain. The CDR3 has 15 residues. Germline assignment: CDR1 MNHNS and CDR2 SASEGT. V was trimmed by 3 bases and J by 1 base, leaving 9 bases between them.